The following is a T cell receptor beta chain sequence with its context. Its antigen is undetermined. The source of the sample is a study of shared clonotypes between healthy human individuals. Overall study results and limits: Across subsets, estimated richness was generally greater for naive than for memory populations. A reduction in generation probabilities was seen for non-shared clonotypes relative to those shared by all four donors. The rarefaction results pointed to incomplete sorted-subset sequencing despite large depth.

Replicate PCRs for sorted subsets used 200 to 250 ng DNA; this equaled 25,000 to 35,000 T cell genomes. Measured with immunoSEQ multiplex PCR; TCRdb has only the in-frame clones, and not every one. The data contain a few million clones, approximately 92% of them seen just once; the ten biggest clones take up about 0.13%. This clonotype was obtained from a man between 18 and 29 years old in good health. Sequencing input: naive CD4+ T cells sorted from blood. Specified subset: CD45RA+ positively selected.

The CDR3 DNA reads TGCGCCAGCAGCTCCCAAGACCGAGTGAACTCCTACAATGAGCAGTTCTTC. It translates to CASSSQDRVNSYNEQFF. V and J are TRBV5-1 and TRBJ2-1; D unresolved. V lost 3 bases and J 0 bases, leaving 16 bases between the germline ends. Looked up from germline, CDR1 is SGHRS and CDR2 is YFSETQ. This CDR3 is built from 17 residues.